The 24 T cell receptor beta chains reported below all come from one sample, sequenced in a study of T cell repertoires in cytomegalovirus infection. TCRdb re-called the reads through MiXCR, storing one row per CDR3 protein. The sample lists approximately 500,000 distinct CDR3 sequences, 15% to 20% occurring once. Sequencing used CD8+ T cells from PBMCs. The receptor set was obtained from a human donor in good health (CMV status not recorded). Some clones in this sample may be carry-over from other donors' samples.

This clonotype has ten or more counts. V gene TRBV11-2 combines with J gene TRBJ1-1, with D tentatively TRBD1 (6 bases). V was clipped by 5 bases and J by 1 base, with 14 bases between them. CDR1 and CDR2 (germline): SGHAT, FQNNGV. CDR3 length: 15 amino acids. The CDR3, as DNA: TGTGCCAGCAGCCAATACAGGGATTGGAACACTGAAGCTTTCTTT. It yields the protein CASSQYRDWNTEAFF.

The table lists this clonotype with a few counts. V and J are TRBV19 and TRBJ1-6; D gene uncertain. Germline values: CDR1 LNHDA, CDR2 SQIVND (reference sequence). Trimming pared 5 bases from V and 4 bases from J, leaving 9 bases between. This CDR3 is built from 14 residues. The chain's CDR3 is CASSGAQYNSPLHF. CDR3 sequence (DNA): TGTGCCAGTAGTGGAGCCCAATATAATTCACCCCTCCACTTT.

The chain couples TRBV2 to TRBJ1-1; D not resolved. V lost 3 bases and J lost 1, with 18 bases in between. From germline, CDR1 is SNHLY and CDR2 FYNNEI. The CDR3 spans 17 residues. The CDR3 DNA reads as TGTGCCAGCAGTGATTTGTTGAGGGCGGAGGGGAACACTGAAGCTTTCTTT. Translated, it gives CASSDLLRAEGNTEAFF.

The V and J genes are TRBV27 and TRBJ1-1; the D is unclear. Trimming took off 6 bases at V and 4 bases at J, with 15 bases between the two ends. The CDR3 is 14 residues long. Germline V gene data show CDR1 as MNHEY and CDR2 as SMNVEV (reference sequence). This CDR3 reads CASRSPGGATEAFF. For the CDR3, the DNA is TGTGCCAGCAGGTCCCCCGGTGGTGCCACTGAAGCTTTCTTT.

This clonotype came up a few times. V is TRBV7-9 and J is TRBJ1-2, with D possibly being TRBD1 (5 bases). The CDR3 consists of 15 residues. The V gene's germline CDR1 is SEHNR and CDR2 FQNEAQ (reference sequence). Trimming took off 5 bases at V and 4 bases at J, with 17 bases between the two ends. CDR3 sequence (DNA): TGTGCCAGCAGCGGAAATTTCAGGGTGGCCTATGGCTACACCTTC. It translates to CASSGNFRVAYGYTF.

This clonotype was found a few times. This chain uses TRBV6-1 with TRBJ2-7; no firm D call. The CDR3 length is 13 residues. V was pared by 9 bases and J by 3 bases, with 15 bases between. Germline CDR1 MNHNS, CDR2 SASEGT. CDR3 residues: CASGETARYEQYF. The CDR3 nucleotides are TGTGCCAGTGGTGAGACCGCGCGCTACGAGCAGTACTTC.

The table lists this clonotype with many counts. V usage is TRBV29-1 and J usage is TRBJ1-1; 10 nucleotides align to TRBD1. V shed 6 bases and J 6 bases; nucleotides not matched to a gene: 4. The CDR3 covers 12 residues. Per the germline V gene, CDR1 is SQVTM and CDR2 is ANQGSEA. CDR3 sequence reads: CSVTGGRSEAFF. For the CDR3, the DNA is TGCAGCGTGACAGGGGGCCGGTCTGAAGCTTTCTTT. Full variable domain (remainder filled in from reference TRBV29-1 and TRBJ1-1): SAVISQKPSRDICQRGTSLTIQCQVDSQVTMMFWYRQQPGQSLTLIATANQGSEATYESGFVIDKFPISRPNLTFSTLTVSNMSPEDSSIYLCSVTGGRSEAFFGQGTRLTVV.

This clonotype turned up a few times. CDR3 DNA: TGTGCCAGCAGCTCCCAGGTTGAGCAGTTCTTC. This translates into CASSSQVEQFF. The J gene is TRBJ2-1, the V gene TRBV9, with D unclear. The V end lost 4 bases, the J end lost 9 bases, and 8 bases lay between the germline ends. The germline CDR1 and CDR2 sequences are SGDLS and YYNGEE. CDR3 length: 11 amino acids.

The V call is TRBV24-1, the J call TRBJ2-2; perhaps TRBD2 as D (6 bases). The CDR3 loop spans 18 amino acids. The V gene's germline CDR1 is KGHDR and CDR2 SFDVKD. V was shortened by 4 bases and J by 7 bases, with 24 bases between the two germline ends. CDR3 DNA sequence: TGTGCCACCAGTGAGAGGACGGCGGGACTTGTCGACCGCGGGGAGCTGTTTTTT. Translating it yields CATSERTAGLVDRGELFF.

The V and J genes are TRBV27 and TRBJ2-7, with a possible D match to TRBD2 (7 bases). The CDR3 runs 13 residues. V lost 6 bases and J 2 bases, leaving 11 bases between the germline ends. Germline-derived CDR1 and CDR2 are MNHEY and SMNVEV (reference sequence). The chain's CDR3 is CASRRGGPYEQYF. In DNA form, the CDR3 reads TGTGCCAGCAGGAGGGGGGGGCCCTACGAGCAGTACTTC.

This clonotype occurred a few times. The chain has TRBV6-1 and TRBJ2-7; a weak D match, TRBD2 (5 bases). The CDR3 is 16 amino acids. Per germline, CDR1 MNHNS and CDR2 SASEGT. Trimming cost V 1 base and J 1 base, with 14 bases left between them. The CDR3 DNA follows: TGTGCCAGCAGTGAAGGCCCGGGGAACCAGTCCTACGAGCAGTACTTC. Protein: CASSEGPGNQSYEQYF.

At least ten counts were recorded for this clonotype. The V gene is TRBV28, the J gene TRBJ2-1; 7 bases line up with TRBD1. Germline V lookup: CDR1 MDHEN, CDR2 SYDVKM. Trimming at V came to 5 bases and at J to 0 bases, leaving 4 bases not matched to a gene. CDR3 size: 15 residues. In nucleotides, the CDR3 is TGTGCCAGCAGTCCCGACAGGGACTCCTACAATGAGCAGTTCTTC. Its protein is CASSPDRDSYNEQFF.

V gene TRBV5-1 combines with J gene TRBJ2-7; 9 bases are a match to TRBD1. The CDR3 is 13 residues long. Trimming cost V 6 bases and J 5 bases; bases outside gene matches: 6. Germline CDR1 reads SGHRS; CDR2 reads YFSETQ. DNA for the CDR3: TGCGCCAGCACTGGACAGGGGCTCCACGAGCAGTACTTC. Encoded protein: CASTGQGLHEQYF.

This clonotype was counted at least ten times. The rearrangement uses TRBV7-9 and TRBJ1-1; D remains ambiguous. Looked up from germline, CDR1 is SEHNR and CDR2 is FQNEAQ (reference sequence). The CDR3 consists of 9 residues. Deletions cut 6 bases from V and 6 bases from J, with 2 bases between. Written as DNA, the CDR3 is TGTGCCAGCAGAGCTGAAGCTTTCTTT. Its protein is CASRAEAFF.

The rearrangement uses TRBV7-3 and TRBJ2-3; TRBD2 aligns across 13 bases. Germline V gene lookup returns CDR1 SGHTA and CDR2 FQGTGA. The CDR3 totals 16 residues. The trim removed 5 bases at V and 5 bases at J, leaving 7 bases unmatched. CDR3 in amino acids: CASSRLAGGRGDTQYF. CDR3 in DNA: TGTGCCAGCAGCCGACTAGCGGGGGGCCGAGGAGATACGCAGTATTTT.

This clonotype has at least ten counts. The chain employs TRBV7-2 and TRBJ1-4, with 8 bases identical to TRBD1. The junction had 10 bases not matched to a gene; V was cut back by 4 bases and J by 6 bases. CDR3 length: 16 amino acids. Germline V lookup: CDR1 SGHTA, CDR2 FQGNSA. CDR3 region: CASSSEGGTGHEKLFF. The CDR3 nucleotides read TGTGCCAGCAGCTCGGAGGGGGGGACAGGTCATGAAAAACTGTTTTTT.

The table lists this clonotype with many counts. V usage is TRBV7-9 and J usage is TRBJ1-2; no definite D call. This CDR3 region has 13 residues. Germline V gene data show CDR1 as SEHNR and CDR2 as FQNEAQ (reference sequence). Between the trimmed V and J ends, which lost 0 bases and 3 bases, there was a span of 5 bases. The CDR3 is CASSLAGDYGYTF. CDR3 in DNA: TGTGCCAGCAGCTTAGCTGGGGACTATGGCTACACCTTC.

This chain connects TRBV7-7 to TRBJ2-3, with TRBD2 as a possible D gene (5 bases). The CDR3 totals 15 residues. Trimming left V 5 bases short and J 2 bases short, with 14 bases between. CDR1 SSHAT and CDR2 FNYEAQ come from the germline V gene (reference sequence). CDR3 amino acids: CASSRPGKNTDTQYF. The CDR3 region has the DNA TGTGCCAGCAGCCGACCGGGGAAGAACACAGATACGCAGTATTTT.

The chain uses TRBV27 and TRBJ2-5; 11 bases line up with TRBD2. This CDR3 is 17 amino acids long. Germline CDR1 MNHEY, CDR2 SMNVEV (reference sequence). V lost 6 bases, J lost 3 bases, and 12 bases stayed unmatched. CDR3 coding DNA: TGTGCCAGCAGCCGACCCTCTAGCGGGGGGAGGGAAGAGACCCAGTACTTC. It translates to CASSRPSSGGREETQYF.

To note about this clonotype: This may arise from a read error, as a much more abundant clone is one base away. The chain joins TRBV27 to TRBJ2-1; no firm D call. CDR1 and CDR2 from the germline V gene are MNHEY and SMNVEV (reference sequence). The CDR3 loop spans 15 amino acids. DNA for the CDR3: TGTGCCAGCAGTTTAACGTTACGCTCCAACAATGAGCAGTTCTTC. The encoded protein is CASSLTLRSNNEQFF.

This clonotype was seen at least ten times. CDR3 residues: CASSEAEGASLREQFF. CDR3 in DNA: TGTGCCAGCAGTGAAGCCGAAGGAGCTAGCCTTAGAGAGCAGTTCTTC. This chain uses TRBV6-1 with TRBJ2-1, with D possibly being TRBD2 (5 bases). Looked up from germline, CDR1 is MNHNS and CDR2 is SASEGT. The CDR3 has 16 residues. Trimming stripped 0 bases from V and 10 bases from J, with 19 bases between.

A few counts support this clonotype. The J gene is TRBJ2-6, the V gene TRBV12-5; D uncertain. Trimming removed 3 bases from V and 0 bases from J, with 18 bases in between. The CDR3 is 19 amino acids. From germline, CDR1 is LGHNT and CDR2 FRNRAP. The CDR3: CASGFLPILGNSGANVLTF. The CDR3 coding sequence is TGTGCTAGTGGTTTCCTTCCTATCCTAGGGAACTCTGGGGCCAACGTCCTGACTTTC.

At least ten counts were recorded for this clonotype. The V call is TRBV7-8, the J call TRBJ2-4, with a possible D match to TRBD1 (6 bases). V was shortened by 0 bases and J by 1 base, with 10 bases between the two germline ends. This CDR3 spans 16 amino acids. In germline, CDR1 is SGHVS, CDR2 FQNEAQ. The CDR3 region has the DNA TGTGCCAGCAGCTTAGCGCAGGGGATCGCCAAAAACATTCAGTACTTC. It encodes CASSLAQGIAKNIQYF.

This clonotype was counted many times. The chain employs TRBV7-2 and TRBJ2-1; 11 bases fit TRBD2. Per germline, CDR1 SGHTA and CDR2 FQGNSA. The V and J ends lost 3 bases and 5 bases, in that order; junction bases with no gene match: 3. The CDR3 spans 15 residues. The CDR3 DNA reads as TGTGCCAGCAGCTTCGGGACTAGCGGTAACAATGAGCAGTTCTTC. It is translated as CASSFGTSGNNEQFF.